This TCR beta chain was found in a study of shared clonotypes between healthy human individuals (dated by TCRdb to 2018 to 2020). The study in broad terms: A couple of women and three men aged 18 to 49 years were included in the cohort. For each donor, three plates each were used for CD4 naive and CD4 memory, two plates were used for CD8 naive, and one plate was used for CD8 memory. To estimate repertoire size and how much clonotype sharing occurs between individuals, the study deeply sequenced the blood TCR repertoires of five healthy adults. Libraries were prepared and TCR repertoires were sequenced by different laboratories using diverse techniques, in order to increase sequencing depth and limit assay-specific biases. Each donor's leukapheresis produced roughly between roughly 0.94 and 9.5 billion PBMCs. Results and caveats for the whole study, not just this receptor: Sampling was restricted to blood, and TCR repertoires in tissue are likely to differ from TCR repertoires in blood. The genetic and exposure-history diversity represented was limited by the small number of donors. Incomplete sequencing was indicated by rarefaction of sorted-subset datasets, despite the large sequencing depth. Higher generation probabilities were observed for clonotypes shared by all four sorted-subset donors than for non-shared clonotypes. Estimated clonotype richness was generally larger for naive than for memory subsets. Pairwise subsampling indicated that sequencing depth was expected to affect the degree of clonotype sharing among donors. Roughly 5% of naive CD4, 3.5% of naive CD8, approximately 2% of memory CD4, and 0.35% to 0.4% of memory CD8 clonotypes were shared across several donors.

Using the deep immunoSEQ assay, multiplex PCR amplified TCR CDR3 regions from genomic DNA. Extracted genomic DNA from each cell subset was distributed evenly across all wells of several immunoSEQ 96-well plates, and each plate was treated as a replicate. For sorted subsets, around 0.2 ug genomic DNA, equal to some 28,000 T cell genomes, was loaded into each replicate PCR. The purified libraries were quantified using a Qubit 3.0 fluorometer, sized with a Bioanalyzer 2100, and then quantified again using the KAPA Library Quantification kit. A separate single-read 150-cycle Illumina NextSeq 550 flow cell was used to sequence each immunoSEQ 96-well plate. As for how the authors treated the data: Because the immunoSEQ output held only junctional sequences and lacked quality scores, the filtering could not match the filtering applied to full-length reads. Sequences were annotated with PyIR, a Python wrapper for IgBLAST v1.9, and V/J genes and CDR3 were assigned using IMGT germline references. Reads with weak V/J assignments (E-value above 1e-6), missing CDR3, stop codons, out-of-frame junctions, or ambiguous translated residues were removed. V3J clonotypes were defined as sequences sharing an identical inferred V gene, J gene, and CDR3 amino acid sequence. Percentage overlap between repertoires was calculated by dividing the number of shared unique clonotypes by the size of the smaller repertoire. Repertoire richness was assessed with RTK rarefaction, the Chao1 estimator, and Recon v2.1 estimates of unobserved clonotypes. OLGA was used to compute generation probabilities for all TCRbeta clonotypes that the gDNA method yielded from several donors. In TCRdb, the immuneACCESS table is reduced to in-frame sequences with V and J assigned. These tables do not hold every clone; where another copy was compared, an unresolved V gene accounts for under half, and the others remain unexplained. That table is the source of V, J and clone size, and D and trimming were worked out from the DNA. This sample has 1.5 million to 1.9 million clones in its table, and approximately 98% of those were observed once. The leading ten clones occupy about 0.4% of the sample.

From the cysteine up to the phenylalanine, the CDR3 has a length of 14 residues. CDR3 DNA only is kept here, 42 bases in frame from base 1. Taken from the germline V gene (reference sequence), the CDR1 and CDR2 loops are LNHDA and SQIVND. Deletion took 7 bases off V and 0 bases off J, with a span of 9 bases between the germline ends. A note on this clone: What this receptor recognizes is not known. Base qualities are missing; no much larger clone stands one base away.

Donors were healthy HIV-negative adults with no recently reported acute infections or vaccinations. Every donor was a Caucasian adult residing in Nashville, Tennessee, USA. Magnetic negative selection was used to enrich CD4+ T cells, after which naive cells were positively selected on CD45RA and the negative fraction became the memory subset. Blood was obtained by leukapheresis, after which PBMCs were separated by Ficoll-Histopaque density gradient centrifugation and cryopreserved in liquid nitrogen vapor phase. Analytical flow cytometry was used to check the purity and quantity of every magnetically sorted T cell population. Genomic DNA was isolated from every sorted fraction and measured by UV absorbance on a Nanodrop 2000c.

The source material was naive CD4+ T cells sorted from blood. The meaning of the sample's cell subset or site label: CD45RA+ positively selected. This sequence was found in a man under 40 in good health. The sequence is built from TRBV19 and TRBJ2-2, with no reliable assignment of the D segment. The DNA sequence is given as TGTGCCAGTACCACCGAGACGAACACCGGGGAGCTGTTTTTT. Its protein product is CASTTETNTGELFF.